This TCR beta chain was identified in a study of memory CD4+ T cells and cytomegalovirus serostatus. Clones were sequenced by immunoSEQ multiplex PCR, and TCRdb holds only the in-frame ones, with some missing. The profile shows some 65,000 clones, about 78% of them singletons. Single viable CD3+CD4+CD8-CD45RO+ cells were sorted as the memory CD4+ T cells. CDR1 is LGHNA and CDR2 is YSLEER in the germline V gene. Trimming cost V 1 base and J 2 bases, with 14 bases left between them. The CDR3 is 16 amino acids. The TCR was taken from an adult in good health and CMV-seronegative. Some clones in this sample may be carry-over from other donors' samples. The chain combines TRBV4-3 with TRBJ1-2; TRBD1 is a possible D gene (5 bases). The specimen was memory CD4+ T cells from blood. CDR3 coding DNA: TGCGCCAGCAGCCAAGGCCACCCCGGGGGGAACTATGGCTACACCTTC. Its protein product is CASSQGHPGGNYGYTF.